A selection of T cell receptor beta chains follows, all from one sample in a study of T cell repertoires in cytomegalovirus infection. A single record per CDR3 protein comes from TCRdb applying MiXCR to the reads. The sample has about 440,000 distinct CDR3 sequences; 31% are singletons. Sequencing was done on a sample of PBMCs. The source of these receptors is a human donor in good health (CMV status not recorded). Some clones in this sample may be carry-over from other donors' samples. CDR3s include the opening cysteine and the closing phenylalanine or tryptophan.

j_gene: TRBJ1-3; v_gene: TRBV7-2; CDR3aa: CASSLARAGSSGNTIYF
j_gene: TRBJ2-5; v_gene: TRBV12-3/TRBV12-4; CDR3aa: CASSGSGHRETQYF
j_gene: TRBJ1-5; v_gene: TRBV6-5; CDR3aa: CASSQDRGNQPQHF
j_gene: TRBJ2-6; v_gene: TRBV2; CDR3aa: CASRTTPGTAFSGANVLTF
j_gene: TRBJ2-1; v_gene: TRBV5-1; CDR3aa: CASSLAGGPSSYNEQFF
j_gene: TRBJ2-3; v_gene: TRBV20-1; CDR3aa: CSARAQGEGTDTQYF
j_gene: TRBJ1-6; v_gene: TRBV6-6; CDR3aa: CASRYPEGPLHF
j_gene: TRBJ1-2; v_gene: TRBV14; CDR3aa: CASSPPLASGYTF
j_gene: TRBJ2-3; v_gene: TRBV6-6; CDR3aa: CASSSGAGPDTQYF
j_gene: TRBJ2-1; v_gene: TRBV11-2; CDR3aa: CASSRRQGSPSNEQFF
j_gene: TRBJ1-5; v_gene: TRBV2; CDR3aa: CASSGQGGQPQHF
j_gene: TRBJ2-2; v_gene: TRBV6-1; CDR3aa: CASSEQRLASGGSGELFF
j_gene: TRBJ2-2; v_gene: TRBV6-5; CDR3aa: CASRLRGGDLNTGELFF
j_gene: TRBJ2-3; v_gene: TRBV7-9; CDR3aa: CASSPPTRGLTDTQYF
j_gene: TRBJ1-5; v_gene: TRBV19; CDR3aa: CASSIADNSNQPQHF
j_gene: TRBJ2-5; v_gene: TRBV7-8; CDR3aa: CASRTSGGYQETQYF
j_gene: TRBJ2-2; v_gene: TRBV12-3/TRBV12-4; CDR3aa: CASSLGQNGELFF
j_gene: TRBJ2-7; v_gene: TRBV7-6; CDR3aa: CASSFLGEQYF
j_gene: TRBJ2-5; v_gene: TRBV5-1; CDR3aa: CASRGDRETQYF
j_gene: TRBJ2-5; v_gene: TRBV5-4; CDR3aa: CASTYSSGVRETQYF
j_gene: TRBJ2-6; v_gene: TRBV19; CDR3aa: CASSIRGEGSGANVLTF
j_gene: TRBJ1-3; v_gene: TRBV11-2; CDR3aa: CASSQDLFSGNTIYF